This T cell receptor beta chain was recovered during a study of T cells in women clearing cervical HPV infection. Germline values: CDR1 SGHAT, CDR2 FQNNGV. The CDR3 loop spans 14 amino acids. The ends were cut back, 1 base at V and 2 bases at J, with 8 bases in the middle. Assay: immunoSEQ multiplex PCR; the TCRdb copy retains only in-frame clones and omits some. The sample has about 32,000 clones. On this clone itself: The read terminates 3 residues ahead of where the CDR3 ends, so the germline J gene completes it.

This chain links TRBV11-2 with TRBJ1-1; D unclear. Material: blood buffy coat. This sequence was found in a woman aged 18-70 years with a cervical HPV16 infection that either progressed to CIN3+ or cleared (not recorded which). The sequenced part of the CDR3 DNA is TGTGCCAGCAGCTTAGGGCAAACAAACACTGAA. It translates to CASSLGQTNTE. The CDR3 in its entirety is CASSLGQTNTEAFF.